This entry describes one T cell receptor (beta chain). What it binds is unknown. The data belong to a study of human T cells and chemical hapten exposure. Study details: Weekly scalp doses of diphenylcyclopropenone were given to patients during the roughly 25-week study. Variability of per-sample TCR yields stemmed mainly from small differences in pooled library volume.

Study results and caveats: Expanded TCR counts at PT1 went up together with patch test score, a positive correlation. Those TCRs sitting above 1 in 1000 frequency stayed the same with DPC sensitization.

Using its own MiXCR run on the RACE reads, TCRdb lists one record per CDR3 protein. The profile shows 97,000 or so distinct CDR3 sequences, roughly a quarter of them singletons. As for time point: patch test 3, about 24 weeks after DPC sensitization. Specified treatment: therapeutic diphenylcyclopropenone sensitization with weekly scalp DPC. The CDR3 loop spans 16 amino acids. The germline gives CDR1 SNHLY, CDR2 FYNNEI. V gave up 4 bases and J gave up 5 bases; unmatched junction bases: 8. Sequenced here: whole blood, sampled in connection with sensitization to the hapten diphenylcyclopropenone (DPC). The chain uses TRBV2 and TRBJ2-3; TRBD2 aligns across 11 bases. The sequence was obtained from a man aged 40-49 years with alopecia areata. Some clones in this sample may be carry-over from other donors' samples. CDR3 DNA sequence: TGTGCCAGCAGTGTGAAACTAGCGGGAGCAGGAGATACGCAGTATTTT. This encodes CASSVKLAGAGDTQYF.